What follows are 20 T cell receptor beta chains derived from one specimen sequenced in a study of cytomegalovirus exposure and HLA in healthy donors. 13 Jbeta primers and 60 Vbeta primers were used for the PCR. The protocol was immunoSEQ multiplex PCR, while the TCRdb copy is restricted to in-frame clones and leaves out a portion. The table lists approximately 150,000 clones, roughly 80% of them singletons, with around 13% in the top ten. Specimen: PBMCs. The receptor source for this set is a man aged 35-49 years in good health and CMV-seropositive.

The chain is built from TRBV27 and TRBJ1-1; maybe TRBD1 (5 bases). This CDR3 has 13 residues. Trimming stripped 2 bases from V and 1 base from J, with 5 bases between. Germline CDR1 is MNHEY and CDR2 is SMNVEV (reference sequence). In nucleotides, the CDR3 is TGTGCCAGCAGTTTAACAGGGAACACTGAAGCTTTCTTT. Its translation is CASSLTGNTEAFF.

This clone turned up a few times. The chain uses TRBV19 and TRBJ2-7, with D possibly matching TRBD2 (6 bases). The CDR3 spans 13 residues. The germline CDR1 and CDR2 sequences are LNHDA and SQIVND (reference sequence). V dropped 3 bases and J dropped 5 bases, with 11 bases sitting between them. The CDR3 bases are TGTGCCAGTAGTATCAGGTCGGGGGACGAGCAGTACTTC. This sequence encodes CASSIRSGDEQYF.

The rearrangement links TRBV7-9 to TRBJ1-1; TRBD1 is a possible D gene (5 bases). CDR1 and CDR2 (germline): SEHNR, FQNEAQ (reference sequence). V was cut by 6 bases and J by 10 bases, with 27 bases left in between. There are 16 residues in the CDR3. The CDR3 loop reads CASSSFAGGLRFGAFF. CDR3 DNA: TGTGCCAGCAGTTCTTTCGCTGGGGGACTCCGATTCGGAGCTTTCTTT.

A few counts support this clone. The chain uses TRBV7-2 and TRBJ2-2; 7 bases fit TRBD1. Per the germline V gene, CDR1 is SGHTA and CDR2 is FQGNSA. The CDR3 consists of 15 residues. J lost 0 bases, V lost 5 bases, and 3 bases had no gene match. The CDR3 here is CASSRTGANTGELFF. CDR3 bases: TGTGCCAGCAGCCGGACAGGCGCGAACACCGGGGAGCTGTTTTTT. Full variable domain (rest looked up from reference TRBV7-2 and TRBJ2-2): GAGVSQSPSNKVTEKGKDVELRCDPISGHTALYWYRQSLGQGLEFLIYFQGNSAPDKSGLPSDRFSAERTGGSVSTLTIQRTQQEDSAVYLCASSRTGANTGELFFGEGSRLTVL.

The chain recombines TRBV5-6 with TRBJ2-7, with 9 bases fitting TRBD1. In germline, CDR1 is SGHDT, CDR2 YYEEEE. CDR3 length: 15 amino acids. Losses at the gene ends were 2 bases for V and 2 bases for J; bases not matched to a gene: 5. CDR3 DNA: TGTGCCAGCAGCTTCGGGACAGGGAGACCCTACGAGCAGTACTTC. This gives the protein CASSFGTGRPYEQYF.

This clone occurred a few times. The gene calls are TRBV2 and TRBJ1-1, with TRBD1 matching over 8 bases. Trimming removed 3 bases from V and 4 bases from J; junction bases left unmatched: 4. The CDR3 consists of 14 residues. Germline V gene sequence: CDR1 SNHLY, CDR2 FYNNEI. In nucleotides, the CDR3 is TGTGCCAGCAGTGACAGGGGGCGAGTCACTGAAGCTTTCTTT. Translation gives CASSDRGRVTEAFF. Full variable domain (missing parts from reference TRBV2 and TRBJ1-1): EPEVTQTPSHQVTQMGQEVILRCVPISNHLYFYWYRQILGQKVEFLVSFYNNEISEKSEIFDDQFSVERPDGSNFTLKIRSTKLEDSAMYFCASSDRGRVTEAFFGQGTRLTVV.

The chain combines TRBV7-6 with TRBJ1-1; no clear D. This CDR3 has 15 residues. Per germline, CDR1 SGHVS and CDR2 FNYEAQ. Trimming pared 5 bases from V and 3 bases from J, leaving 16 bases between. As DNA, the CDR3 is TGTGCCAGCAGCCCAACTTATTTATCCGACACTGAAGCTTTCTTT. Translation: CASSPTYLSDTEAFF.

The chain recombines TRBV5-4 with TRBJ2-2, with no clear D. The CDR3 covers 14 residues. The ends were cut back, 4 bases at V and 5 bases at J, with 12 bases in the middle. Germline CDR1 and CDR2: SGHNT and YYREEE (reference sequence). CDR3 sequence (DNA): TGTGCCAGCAGCCCCGCTTGGCAGACCGGGGAGCTGTTTTTT. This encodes CASSPAWQTGELFF. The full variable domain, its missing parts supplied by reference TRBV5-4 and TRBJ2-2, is ETGVTQSPTHLIKTRGQQVTLRCSSQSGHNTVSWYQQALGQGPQFIFQYYREEENGRGNFPPRFSGLQFPNYSSELNVNALELDDSALYLCASSPAWQTGELFFGEGSRLTVL.

CDR3 protein: CASSLDTGAYNEQFF. The CDR3 coding sequence is TGTGCCAGCAGCTTAGACACAGGAGCTTACAATGAGCAGTTCTTC. The chain recombines TRBV7-2 with TRBJ2-1; D possibly corresponds to TRBD1 (5 bases). CDR1 and CDR2 (germline): SGHTA, FQGNSA. Trimming pared 1 base from V and 4 bases from J, leaving 11 bases between. The CDR3 consists of 15 residues.

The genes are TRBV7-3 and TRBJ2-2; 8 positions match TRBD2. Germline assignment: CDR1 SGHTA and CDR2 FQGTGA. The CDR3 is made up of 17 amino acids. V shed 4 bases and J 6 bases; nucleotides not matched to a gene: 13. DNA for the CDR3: TGTGCCAGCAGCTCCTTTTCGGGAGGGCTTAATTCCGGGGAGCTGTTTTTT. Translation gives CASSSFSGGLNSGELFF. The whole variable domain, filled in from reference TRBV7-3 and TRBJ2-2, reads GAGVSQTPSNKVTEKGKYVELRCDPISGHTALYWYRQSLGQGPEFLIYFQGTGAADDSGLPNDRFFAVRPEGSVSTLKIQRTERGDSAVYLCASSSFSGGLNSGELFFGEGSRLTVL.

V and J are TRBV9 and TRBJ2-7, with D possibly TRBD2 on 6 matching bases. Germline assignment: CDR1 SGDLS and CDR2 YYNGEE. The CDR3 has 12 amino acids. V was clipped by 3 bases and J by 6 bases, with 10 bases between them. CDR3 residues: CASSEGLGEQYF. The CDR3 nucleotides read TGTGCCAGCAGCGAGGGACTTGGCGAGCAGTACTTC.

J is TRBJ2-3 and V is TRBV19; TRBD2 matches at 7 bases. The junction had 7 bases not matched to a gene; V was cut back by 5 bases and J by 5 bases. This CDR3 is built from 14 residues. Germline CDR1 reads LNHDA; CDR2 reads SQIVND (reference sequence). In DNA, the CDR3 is TGTGCCAGTAGTGAGGGAGGGCCAAGAGATACGCAGTATTTT. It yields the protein CASSEGGPRDTQYF.

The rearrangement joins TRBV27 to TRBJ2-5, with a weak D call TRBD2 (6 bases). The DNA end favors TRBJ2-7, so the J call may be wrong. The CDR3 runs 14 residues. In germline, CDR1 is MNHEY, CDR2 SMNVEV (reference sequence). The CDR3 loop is CASREGPSSYEQYF. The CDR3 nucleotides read TGTGCCAGCAGGGAGGGGCCTAGCTCCTACGAGCAGTACTTC.

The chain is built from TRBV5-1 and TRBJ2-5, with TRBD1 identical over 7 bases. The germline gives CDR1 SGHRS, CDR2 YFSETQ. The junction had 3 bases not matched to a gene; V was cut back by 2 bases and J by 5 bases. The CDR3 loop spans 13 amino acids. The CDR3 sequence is CASSLQGWETQYF. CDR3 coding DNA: TGCGCCAGCAGCTTACAGGGGTGGGAGACCCAGTACTTC.

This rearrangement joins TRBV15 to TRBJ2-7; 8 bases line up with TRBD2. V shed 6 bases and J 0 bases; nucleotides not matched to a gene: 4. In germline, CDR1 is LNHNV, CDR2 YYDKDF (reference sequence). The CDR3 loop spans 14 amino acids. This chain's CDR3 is CATSGLADSYEQYF. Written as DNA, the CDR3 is TGTGCCACCAGTGGACTAGCCGACTCCTACGAGCAGTACTTC.

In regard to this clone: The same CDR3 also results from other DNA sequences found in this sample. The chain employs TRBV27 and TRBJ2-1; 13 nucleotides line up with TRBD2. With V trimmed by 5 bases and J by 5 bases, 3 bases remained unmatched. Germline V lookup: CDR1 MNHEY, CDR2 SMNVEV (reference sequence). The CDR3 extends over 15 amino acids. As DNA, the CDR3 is TGTGCCAGCAGTCCCGGGACTAGCGGGAACAATGAGCAGTTCTTC. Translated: CASSPGTSGNNEQFF.

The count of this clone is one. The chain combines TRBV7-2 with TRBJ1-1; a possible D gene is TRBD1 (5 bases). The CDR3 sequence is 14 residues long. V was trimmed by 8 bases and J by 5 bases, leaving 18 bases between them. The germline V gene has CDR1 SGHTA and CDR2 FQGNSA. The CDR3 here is CASPLSGSGTEAFF. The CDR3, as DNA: TGTGCCAGCCCCCTTTCAGGGTCGGGTACTGAAGCTTTCTTT.

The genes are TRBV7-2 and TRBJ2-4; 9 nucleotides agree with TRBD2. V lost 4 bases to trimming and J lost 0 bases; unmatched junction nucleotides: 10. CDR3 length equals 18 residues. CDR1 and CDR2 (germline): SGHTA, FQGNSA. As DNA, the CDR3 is TGTGCCAGCAGCTCAGCGTCTCTAGCGGGGTTAGCCAAAAACATTCAGTACTTC. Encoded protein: CASSSASLAGLAKNIQYF. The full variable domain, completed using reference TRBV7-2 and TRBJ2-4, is GAGVSQSPSNKVTEKGKDVELRCDPISGHTALYWYRQSLGQGLEFLIYFQGNSAPDKSGLPSDRFSAERTGGSVSTLTIQRTQQEDSAVYLCASSSASLAGLAKNIQYFGAGTRLSVL.

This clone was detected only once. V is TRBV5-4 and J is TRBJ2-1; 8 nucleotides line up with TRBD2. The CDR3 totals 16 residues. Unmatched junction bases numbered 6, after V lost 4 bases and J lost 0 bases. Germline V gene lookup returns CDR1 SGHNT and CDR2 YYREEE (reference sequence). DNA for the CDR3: TGTGCCAGCAGCCCCCGCGGGGGGAGCTCCTACAATGAGCAGTTCTTC. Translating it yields CASSPRGGSSYNEQFF.

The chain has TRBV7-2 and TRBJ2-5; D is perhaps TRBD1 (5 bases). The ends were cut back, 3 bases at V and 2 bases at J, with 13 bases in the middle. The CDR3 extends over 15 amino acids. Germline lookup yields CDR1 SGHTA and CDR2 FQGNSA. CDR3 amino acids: CASSFQAGRQETQYF. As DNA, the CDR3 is TGTGCCAGCAGCTTCCAGGCAGGGCGGCAAGAGACCCAGTACTTC.